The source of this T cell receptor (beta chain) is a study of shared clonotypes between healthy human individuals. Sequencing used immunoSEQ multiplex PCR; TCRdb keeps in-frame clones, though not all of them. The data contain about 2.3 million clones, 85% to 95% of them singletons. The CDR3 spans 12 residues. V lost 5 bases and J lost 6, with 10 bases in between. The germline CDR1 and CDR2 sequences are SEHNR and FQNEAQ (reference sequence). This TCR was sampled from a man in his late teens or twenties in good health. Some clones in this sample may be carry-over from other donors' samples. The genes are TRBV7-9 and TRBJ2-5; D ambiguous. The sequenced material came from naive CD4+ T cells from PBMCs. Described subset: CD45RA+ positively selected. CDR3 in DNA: TGTGCCAGCAGCCCGATGACACAGACCCAGTACTTC. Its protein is CASSPMTQTQYF. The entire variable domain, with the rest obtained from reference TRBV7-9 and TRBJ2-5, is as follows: DTGVSQNPRHKITKRGQNVTFRCDPISEHNRLYWYRQTLGQGPEFLTYFQNEAQLEKSRLLSDRFSAERPKGSFSTLEIQRTEQGDSAMYLCASSPMTQTQYFGPGTRLLVL.